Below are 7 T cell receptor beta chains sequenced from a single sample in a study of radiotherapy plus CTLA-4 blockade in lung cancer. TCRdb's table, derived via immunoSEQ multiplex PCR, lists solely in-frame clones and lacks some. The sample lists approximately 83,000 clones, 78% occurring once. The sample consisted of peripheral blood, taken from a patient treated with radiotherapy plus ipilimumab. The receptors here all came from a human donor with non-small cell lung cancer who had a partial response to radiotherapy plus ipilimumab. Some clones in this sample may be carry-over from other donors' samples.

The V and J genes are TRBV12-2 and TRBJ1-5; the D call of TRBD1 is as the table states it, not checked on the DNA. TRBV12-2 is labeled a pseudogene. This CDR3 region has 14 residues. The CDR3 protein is CASRSQGAFQPQHF. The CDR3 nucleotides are TGTGCAAGTCGTTCACAGGGGGCTTTTCAGCCCCAGCATTTT.

The chain's CDR3 is CASSPSSGALGEQYF. In DNA form, the CDR3 reads TGTGCCAGCAGCCCCTCTAGCGGGGCCCTTGGGGAGCAGTACTTC. V gene TRBV9 combines with J gene TRBJ2-7; 9 bases are shared with TRBD2. This CDR3 spans 15 amino acids. The germline gives CDR1 SGDLS, CDR2 YYNGEE. V was pared by 4 bases and J by 7 bases, with 12 bases of the junction left unmatched. Full variable domain (missing parts from reference TRBV9 and TRBJ2-7): DSGVTQTPKHLITATGQRVTLRCSPRSGDLSVYWYQQSLDQGLQFLIQYYNGEERAKGNILERFSAQQFPDLHSELNLSSLELGDSALYFCASSPSSGALGEQYFGPGTRLTVT.

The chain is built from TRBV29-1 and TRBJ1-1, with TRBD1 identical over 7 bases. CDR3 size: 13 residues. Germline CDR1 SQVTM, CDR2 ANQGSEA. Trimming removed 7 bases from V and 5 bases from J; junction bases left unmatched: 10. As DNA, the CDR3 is TGCAGCGGTAAAACAGGGGAAGGGACTGAAGCTTTCTTT. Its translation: CSGKTGEGTEAFF.

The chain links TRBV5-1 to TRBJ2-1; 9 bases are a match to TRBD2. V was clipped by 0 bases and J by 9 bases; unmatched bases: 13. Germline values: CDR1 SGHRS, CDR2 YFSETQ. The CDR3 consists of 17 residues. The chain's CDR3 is CASSLGGGGRATGEQFF. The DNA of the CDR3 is TGCGCCAGCAGCTTGGGGGGCGGCGGGAGGGCGACGGGTGAGCAGTTCTTC. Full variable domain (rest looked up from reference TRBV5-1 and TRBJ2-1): KAGVTQTPRYLIKTRGQQVTLSCSPISGHRSVSWYQQTPGQGLQFLFEYFSETQRNKGNFPGRFSGRQFSNSRSEMNVSTLELGDSALYLCASSLGGGGRATGEQFFGPGTRLTVL.

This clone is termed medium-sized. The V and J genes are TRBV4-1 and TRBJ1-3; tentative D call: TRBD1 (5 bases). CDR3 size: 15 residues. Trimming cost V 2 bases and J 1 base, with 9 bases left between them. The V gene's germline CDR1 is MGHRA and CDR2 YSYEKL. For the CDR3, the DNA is TGCGCCAGCAGCCAACCCAGGGCTTCTGGAAACACCATATATTTT. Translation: CASSQPRASGNTIYF.

CDR3 bases: TGTGCCACCCGGAGGGAAAGGGGCCCCAAGAACTATGGCTACACCTTC. It translates to CATRRERGPKNYGYTF. The chain couples TRBV5-4 to TRBJ1-2; a weak D match, TRBD1 (5 bases). The germline V gene encodes CDR1 SGHNT and CDR2 YYREEE (reference sequence). The V and J ends lost 9 bases and 2 bases respectively, with 23 bases between them. The CDR3 spans 16 residues.

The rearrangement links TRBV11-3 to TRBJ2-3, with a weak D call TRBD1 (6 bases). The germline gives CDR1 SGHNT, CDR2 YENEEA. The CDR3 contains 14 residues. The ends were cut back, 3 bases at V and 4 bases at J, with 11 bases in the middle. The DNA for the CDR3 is TGTGCCAGCAGCTTCACAGGGTCGTCAGATACGCAGTATTTT. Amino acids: CASSFTGSSDTQYF.